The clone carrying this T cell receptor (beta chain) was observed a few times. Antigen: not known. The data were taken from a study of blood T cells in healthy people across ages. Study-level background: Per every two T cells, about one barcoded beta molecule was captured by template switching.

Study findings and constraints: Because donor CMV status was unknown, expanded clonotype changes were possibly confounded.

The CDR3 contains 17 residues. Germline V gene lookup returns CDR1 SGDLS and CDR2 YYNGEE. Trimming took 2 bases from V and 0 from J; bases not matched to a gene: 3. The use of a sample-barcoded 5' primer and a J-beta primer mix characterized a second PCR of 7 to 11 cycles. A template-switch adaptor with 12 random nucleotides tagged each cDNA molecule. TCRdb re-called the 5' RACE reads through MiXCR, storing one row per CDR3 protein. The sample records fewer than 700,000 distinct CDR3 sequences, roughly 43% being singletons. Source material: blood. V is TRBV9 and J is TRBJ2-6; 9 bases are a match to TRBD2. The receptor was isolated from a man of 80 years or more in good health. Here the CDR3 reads CASSVTSGNSGANVLTF. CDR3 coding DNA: TGTGCCAGCAGCGTGACTAGCGGTAACTCTGGGGCCAACGTCCTGACTTTC. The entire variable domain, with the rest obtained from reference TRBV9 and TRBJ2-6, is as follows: DSGVTQTPKHLITATGQRVTLRCSPRSGDLSVYWYQQSLDQGLQFLIQYYNGEERAKGNILERFSAQQFPDLHSELNLSSLELGDSALYFCASSVTSGNSGANVLTFGAGSRLTVL.